Each of the 21 T cell receptor beta chains below was sequenced from the same sample in a study of T cells after posttransplantation cyclophosphamide. Cyclophosphamide on days +3 and +4 followed busulfan-fludarabine conditioning and a marrow graft. TCRdb's table, derived via immunoSEQ multiplex PCR, lists solely in-frame clones and lacks some. The repertoire consists of about 43,000 clones, with roughly 88% occurring once and the leading ten covering about 2.5%. This material consisted of PBMCs, taken around 60 days after allogeneic stem cell transplant with posttransplant cyclophosphamide. The receptors come from a male patient between 60 and 69 years old who received an allogeneic stem cell transplant from a related donor and was CMV-positive. The T cells may partly be graft donor cells.

J is TRBJ2-1 and V is TRBV19; D is perhaps TRBD2 (5 bases). The CDR3 sequence is 17 residues long. Trimming took off 5 bases at V and 9 bases at J, with 26 bases between the two ends. CDR1 and CDR2 from the germline V gene are LNHDA and SQIVND (reference sequence). Here the CDR3 DNA reads TGTGCCAGTAGTCCCCATACTTCATCCCCGGGCGCGGGTGAGCAGTTCTTC. This sequence encodes CASSPHTSSPGAGEQFF.

The chain has TRBV18 and TRBJ2-1; D remains unclear. V was clipped by 0 bases and J by 4 bases, with 22 bases between them. The CDR3 is 19 amino acids. Germline loops: CDR1 KGHSH, CDR2 LQKENI. CDR3 nucleotides: TGTGCCAGCTCACCACCTCCGCAGCTTAGAGCGTCCCTTTACAATGAGCAGTTCTTC. Amino acids: CASSPPPQLRASLYNEQFF.

V is TRBV27 and J is TRBJ1-2; unclear D gene. The CDR3 runs to 14 residues. Trimming left V 0 bases short and J 7 bases short, with 12 bases between. In germline, CDR1 is MNHEY, CDR2 SMNVEV (reference sequence). The CDR3 coding sequence is TGTGCCAGCAGTTTATCTGACACTTATCCTGGCTACACCTTC. It codes for CASSLSDTYPGYTF.

The chain carries TRBV6-6 and TRBJ1-1; 8 bases fit TRBD1. The germline CDR1 and CDR2 sequences are MNHNY and SVGAGI (reference sequence). V dropped 8 bases and J dropped 3; count of bases not matched to a gene: 11. The CDR3 is made up of 15 amino acids. This CDR3 reads CASSYGAGGYTEAFF. As DNA, the CDR3 is TGTGCCAGCTCTTATGGGGCAGGGGGCTACACTGAAGCTTTCTTT.

The genes are TRBV5-1 and TRBJ2-1; 8 bases are shared with TRBD1. V was pared by 0 bases and J by 6 bases, with 11 bases of the junction left unmatched. Germline V gene sequence: CDR1 SGHRS, CDR2 YFSETQ. The CDR3 contains 17 residues. CDR3 DNA: TGCGCCAGCAGCTTGGCCATGACAGGGGCCGGGGCCAATGAGCAGTTCTTC. Its translation: CASSLAMTGAGANEQFF.

The chain uses TRBV14 and TRBJ2-5, with TRBD1 matching 8 bases. Germline CDR1 is SGHDN and CDR2 is FVKESK. The length of the CDR3 is 16 residues. V gave up 0 bases and J gave up 5 bases; unmatched junction bases: 8. CDR3 in amino acids: CASSQEVAGGWETQYF. The DNA for the CDR3 is TGTGCCAGCAGCCAAGAAGTCGCAGGGGGCTGGGAGACCCAGTACTTC.

The rearrangement uses TRBV29-1 and TRBJ1-1; 11 nucleotides align to TRBD1. Germline V gene sequence: CDR1 SQVTM, CDR2 ANQGSEA. CDR3 length equals 12 residues. V was clipped by 8 bases and J by 7 bases; unmatched bases: 6. DNA for the CDR3: TGCAGCACGGGACAGGGGGGGAATGAAGCTTTCTTT. Translating it yields CSTGQGGNEAFF.

This chain links TRBV30 with TRBJ1-2; D not certain. Trimming removed 0 bases from V and 8 bases from J, with 16 bases in between. From germline, CDR1 is GTSNPN and CDR2 SVGIG (reference sequence). The CDR3 totals 14 residues. Here the CDR3 DNA reads TGTGCCTGGAGTGTACTAGGCGTTTTCGGAGGCTACACCTTC. Protein: CAWSVLGVFGGYTF.

V is TRBV5-8 and J is TRBJ2-5, with 9 bases lining up with TRBD1. Trimming removed 5 bases from V and 5 bases from J; junction bases left unmatched: 10. Germline values: CDR1 SGHTS, CDR2 YDEGEE. This CDR3 spans 15 amino acids. CDR3 protein: CASRPGTGMGETQYF. CDR3 in DNA: TGTGCCAGCAGACCCGGGACAGGGATGGGGGAGACCCAGTACTTC.

This clone has a single count. Relative to the germline gene, one junction end is altered; a read error may explain this. The V and J genes are TRBV6-5 and TRBJ1-2, with 8 positions matching TRBD1. The CDR3 covers 12 residues. Germline V lookup: CDR1 MNHEY, CDR2 SVGAGI. CDR3 amino acids: CAGRTGNYGYTF. The CDR3 DNA reads TGTGCCGGCAGGACAGGGAACTATGGCTACACCTTC.

This chain joins TRBV5-1 and TRBJ2-7; a possible D gene is TRBD1 (6 bases). The CDR3 is 16 amino acids. CDR1 is SGHRS, CDR2 YFSETQ, per germline. Trimming cost V 0 bases and J 2 bases, with 15 bases left between them. The CDR3 nucleotides read TGCGCCAGCAGCTTGGGAATGACAGGTGCCACCTACGAGCAGTACTTC. Its translation is CASSLGMTGATYEQYF. The complete variable domain, with remaining parts taken from reference TRBV5-1 and TRBJ2-7, reads KAGVTQTPRYLIKTRGQQVTLSCSPISGHRSVSWYQQTPGQGLQFLFEYFSETQRNKGNFPGRFSGRQFSNSRSEMNVSTLELGDSALYLCASSLGMTGATYEQYFGPGTRLTVT.

In this sample, this clone turned up a few times. The chain has TRBV5-5 and TRBJ1-2; a possible D gene is TRBD1 (5 bases). Germline V gene lookup returns CDR1 SGHKS and CDR2 YYEKEE (reference sequence). The ends were cut back, 0 bases at V and 5 bases at J, with 14 bases in the middle. The CDR3 sequence is 15 residues long. CDR3 in DNA: TGTGCCAGCAGCTTGGCAGTGGAGGGGCTATATGGCTACACCTTC. Amino acids: CASSLAVEGLYGYTF. Supplemented by reference TRBV5-5 and TRBJ1-2, the full variable domain reads DAGVTQSPTHLIKTRGQQVTLRCSPISGHKSVSWYQQVLGQGPQFIFQYYEKEERGRGNFPDRFSARQFPNYSSELNVNALLLGDSALYLCASSLAVEGLYGYTFGSGTRLTVV.

V usage is TRBV11-2 and J usage is TRBJ2-3, with D perhaps matching TRBD2 (6 bases). Looked up from germline, CDR1 is SGHAT and CDR2 is FQNNGV. CDR3 length equals 17 residues. Trimming cost V 1 base and J 1 base, with 15 bases left between them. The CDR3 sequence: CASSLGAGTPRTDTQYF. CDR3 bases: TGTGCCAGCAGCTTAGGGGCGGGAACTCCCCGCACAGATACGCAGTATTTT.

The chain joins TRBV10-3 to TRBJ2-5, with 11 bases aligning to TRBD2. In germline, CDR1 is ENHRY, CDR2 SYGVKD. This CDR3 has 14 residues. The ends lost 6 bases at V and 5 bases at J; junction bases unmatched: 5. CDR3 amino acids: CAIRTSGVGETQYF. The CDR3 coding sequence is TGTGCCATCAGGACTAGCGGGGTGGGGGAGACCCAGTACTTC.

The chain has TRBV6-5 and TRBJ2-7; tentatively, D is TRBD2 (5 bases). Deletions cut 2 bases from V and 4 bases from J, with 9 bases between. CDR1 is MNHEY, CDR2 SVGAGI, per germline. CDR3 length equals 13 residues. DNA of the CDR3: TGTGCCAGCAGTTACAGCGAGGGATACGAGCAGTACTTC. The encoded protein is CASSYSEGYEQYF.

DNA of the CDR3: TGTTACCCCCGAGTCATCTTGGGCTTGTGCTCCTACGAGCAGTACTTC. Translated: CYPRVILGLCSYEQYF. This chain links TRBV21-1 with TRBJ2-7; the table names TRBD1, a call not compared with the DNA. TRBV21-1 is a recognized pseudogene. The CDR3 is 16 residues long.

V usage is TRBV13 and J usage is TRBJ2-7; the D gene is possibly TRBD1 (6 bases). The V gene's germline CDR1 is PRHDT and CDR2 FYEKMQ (reference sequence). The V gene lost 5 bases and the J gene lost 5 bases, with 13 bases spanning the gap. This CDR3 is 13 amino acids long. This CDR3 is CASSRTGKNEQYF. CDR3 bases: TGTGCCAGCAGCCGTACAGGGAAAAACGAGCAGTACTTC.

The chain combines TRBV29-1 with TRBJ2-3; 8 bases fit TRBD1. The CDR3 runs 12 residues. Per the germline V gene, CDR1 is SQVTM and CDR2 is ANQGSEA. Unmatched junction bases numbered 5, after V lost 6 bases and J lost 6 bases. The CDR3 reads CSVMTGVDTQYF. The CDR3 DNA reads TGCAGCGTGATGACAGGGGTCGATACGCAGTATTTT.

The rearrangement uses TRBV28 and TRBJ1-2; no clear D. This CDR3 comprises 12 residues. V shed 5 bases and J shed 4 bases, with 8 bases lying between them. The germline gives CDR1 MDHEN, CDR2 SYDVKM. The CDR3 DNA reads as TGTGCCAGCAGTCGGCGGATCTATGGCTACACCTTC. Translation gives CASSRRIYGYTF.

The V call is TRBV30, the J call TRBJ1-2; D is unresolved. This CDR3 comprises 12 residues. Germline V gives CDR1 GTSNPN, CDR2 SVGIG (reference sequence). V shed 1 base and J shed 0 bases, with 3 bases lying between them. CDR3 amino acids: CAWSATNYGYTF. In DNA, the CDR3 is TGTGCCTGGAGTGCAACTAACTATGGCTACACCTTC.

The chain uses TRBV7-2 and TRBJ2-7, with 10 bases aligning to TRBD1. Germline values: CDR1 SGHTA, CDR2 FQGNSA. The V gene end was trimmed by 10 bases and the J gene end by 1 base; junction bases not matched to a gene: 7. The CDR3 covers 14 residues. CDR3 sequence reads: CATVRDRGSYEQYF. As DNA, the CDR3 is TGTGCCACGGTCCGGGACAGGGGTTCCTACGAGCAGTACTTC.